This TCR beta chain appears in the sequencing data of a study of T cell repertoires in cytomegalovirus infection. At the level of the study: CMV infection together with matching HLA type was indicated by public TCR beta signatures. Study conclusions and caveats: Dominating the ex vivo response were TCR beta clonotypes that were CMV-specific and HLA-C-restricted. Carriage of CMV together with the relevant HLA was identifiable through cumulative public TCR beta family frequency.

This CDR3 comprises 14 residues. CDR1 is SGHAT, CDR2 FQNNGV, per germline. The ends lost 5 bases at V and 6 bases at J; junction bases unmatched: 3. TCRdb re-derived calls from the reads in MiXCR, one entry per CDR3 protein. The sample has 300,000 to 450,000 distinct CDR3 sequences, approximately 18% seen once. This clonotype was seen ten or more times. The antigen remains unidentified. The chain has TRBV11-2 and TRBJ2-4, with 11 bases fitting TRBD1. The source of this sequence is a human donor in good health (CMV status not recorded). Some clones in this sample may be carry-over from other donors' samples. Sequencing was carried out using PBMCs. CDR3: CASSAGQGVNIQYF. The CDR3 nucleotides read TGTGCCAGCAGCGCGGGACAGGGGGTAAACATTCAGTACTTC.